Each of the 29 T cell receptor beta chains below was sequenced from the same sample in a study of blood T cell repertoires in COVID-19. Produced via immunoSEQ multiplex PCR; TCRdb's table is partial and in-frame only. Altogether approximately 290,000 clones are present, 70% to 90% being singletons, with the ten largest covering 0.7% to 1%. The specimen sequenced was peripheral blood. The receptors were gathered from a human donor with COVID-19, enrolled during active disease. The donor label of this sample is uncertain.

The rearrangement uses TRBV7-2 and TRBJ2-2; 8 positions match TRBD2. The J segment lost 8 bases and the V segment lost 1 base, leaving 9 bases of the junction unmatched. Germline-derived CDR1 and CDR2 are SGHTA and FQGNSA. This CDR3 has 16 residues. CDR3 bases: TGTGCCAGCAGCTTAGACGTGACTAGCGCCTCGGGGGAGCTGTTTTTT. It is translated as CASSLDVTSASGELFF.

This chain connects TRBV3-1 (or the pseudogene TRBV3-2) to TRBJ1-2; D perhaps matches TRBD1 (6 bases). This CDR3 is built from 12 residues. Germline lookup yields CDR1 LGHDT and CDR2 YNNKEL (reference sequence). The V and J ends lost 1 base and 8 bases respectively, with 8 bases between them. CDR3 in amino acids: CASSQVQGGYTF. The DNA for the CDR3 is TGTGCCAGCAGCCAAGTTCAGGGGGGCTACACCTTC.

This clone came up once. The chain uses TRBV7-3 and TRBJ2-1; 7 bases fit TRBD2. The CDR3 loop spans 15 amino acids. Trimming at V came to 2 bases and at J to 4 bases, leaving 5 bases not matched to a gene. Germline loops: CDR1 SGHTA, CDR2 FQGTGA. CDR3 amino acids: CASSLGLAVYNEQFF. For the CDR3, the DNA is TGTGCCAGCAGCTTAGGGCTAGCGGTTTACAATGAGCAGTTCTTC.

This clone has only one observation. The CDR3 DNA reads TGTGCCAGCAGCCAAGAAGCGGGATATATCCATGAGCAGTTCTTC. It translates to CASSQEAGYIHEQFF. The rearrangement uses TRBV3-1 (or the pseudogene TRBV3-2) and TRBJ2-1; 7 bases agree with TRBD2. CDR1 is LGHDT and CDR2 is YNNKEL in the germline V gene (reference sequence). The CDR3 is made up of 15 amino acids. After removal of 0 bases from V and 8 bases from J, the junction contained 7 bases not matched to a gene.

The chain links TRBV9 to TRBJ2-3, with TRBD1 matching over 8 bases. V dropped 3 bases and J dropped 0; count of bases not matched to a gene: 3. CDR1 SGDLS and CDR2 YYNGEE come from the germline V gene. The CDR3 is made up of 15 amino acids. The CDR3 nucleotides are TGTGCCAGCAGCGAGCGACAGGGGAGCACAGATACGCAGTATTTT. It encodes CASSERQGSTDTQYF.

The J gene is TRBJ1-4, the V gene TRBV7-9; the D is unclear. The ends were cut back, 3 bases at V and 5 bases at J, with 10 bases in the middle. There are 14 residues in the CDR3. CDR1 and CDR2 from the germline V gene are SEHNR and FQNEAQ (reference sequence). The CDR3 protein is CASSLDGGNEKLFF. In DNA, the CDR3 is TGTGCCAGCAGCTTGGACGGAGGGAATGAAAAACTGTTTTTT.

The sample holds a few counts of this clone. This chain joins TRBV6-5 and TRBJ1-6, with TRBD1 identical over 7 bases. Germline V CDR1 and CDR2: MNHEY, SVGAGI. The CDR3 spans 14 residues. V lost 7 bases and J lost 7; bases outside the gene matches: 7. The CDR3 sequence: CASTTGTDNSPLHF. The CDR3 DNA reads TGTGCCAGCACCACCGGGACAGACAATTCACCCCTCCACTTT.

This rearrangement joins TRBV28 to TRBJ2-1, with unresolved D. The germline V gene has CDR1 MDHEN and CDR2 SYDVKM. The CDR3 has 14 amino acids. Deletions cut 5 bases from V and 8 bases from J, with 16 bases between. CDR3 DNA sequence: TGTGCCAGCAGTCTGGGCACTGCTATCGATGAGCAGTTCTTC. Protein: CASSLGTAIDEQFF.

J is TRBJ1-2 and V is TRBV6-6; 11 positions match TRBD1. V trimming: 5 bases; J trimming: 6 bases; junction bases outside the gene matches: 8. The CDR3 sequence is 15 residues long. CDR1 and CDR2 from the germline V gene are MNHNY and SVGAGI (reference sequence). CDR3 protein: CASSTPGQGEDGYTF. Written as DNA, the CDR3 is TGTGCCAGCAGTACGCCGGGACAGGGGGAAGATGGCTACACCTTC.

The rearrangement uses TRBV21-1 and TRBJ2-7; the table gives TRBD1 as D, unverified against the DNA. TRBV21-1 is labeled a pseudogene. The CDR3 contains 15 residues. The CDR3 DNA is TGTGCCAGCAGCAAATATGGGGGCGCAACCTACGAGCAGTACTTC. Residues: CASSKYGGATYEQYF.

The gene calls are TRBV30 and TRBJ1-2; unclear D gene. CDR3 length: 13 residues. With 3 bases removed from V and 7 bases from J, the gap between germline ends came to 15 bases. CDR1 and CDR2 (germline): GTSNPN, SVGIG (reference sequence). CDR3 region: CAWRPERSRGYTF. The CDR3 DNA sequence: TGTGCCTGGAGGCCCGAGCGCTCCCGTGGCTACACCTTC.

The V gene is TRBV12-3 or TRBV12-4, the J gene TRBJ1-1; TRBD1 is a possible D gene (6 bases). This CDR3 has 13 residues. Trimming shortened V by 5 bases and J by 1 base, and 8 bases separated the two germline ends. The CDR3 DNA reads TGTGCCAGCAGTGCGACAGGGAACACTGAAGCTTTCTTT. It codes for CASSATGNTEAFF.

This chain connects TRBV6-5 to TRBJ1-2; TRBD1 agrees at 11 bases. The CDR3 spans 16 residues. Germline CDR1 is MNHEY and CDR2 is SVGAGI. Germline trimming cut 0 bases from V and 2 bases from J; bases unmatched to any gene: 2. The CDR3 protein is CASSYSGQGANYGYTF. The CDR3 DNA is TGTGCCAGCAGTTACTCAGGACAGGGGGCGAACTATGGCTACACCTTC.

This chain joins TRBV28 and TRBJ1-5; no clear D gene. CDR1 and CDR2 from the germline V gene are MDHEN and SYDVKM. The CDR3 length is 12 residues. V was trimmed by 10 bases and J by 4 bases, leaving 11 bases between them. The CDR3 coding sequence is TGTGCCACCCGGAGAGTTAATCAGCCCCAGCATTTT. Residues: CATRRVNQPQHF.

The chain couples TRBV28 to TRBJ1-1, with D perhaps matching TRBD1 (5 bases). The germline CDR1 and CDR2 sequences are MDHEN and SYDVKM. The CDR3 contains 16 residues. The V end lost 6 bases, the J end lost 0 bases, and 17 bases lay between the germline ends. The CDR3 reads CASRPPGGSMNTEAFF. CDR3 DNA sequence: TGTGCCAGCAGGCCCCCCGGGGGTTCGATGAACACTGAAGCTTTCTTT.

Here the CDR3 reads CASRGRTEAFF. The CDR3 nucleotides read TGTGCCAGCAGGGGGCGAACTGAAGCTTTCTTT. The chain joins TRBV6-5 to TRBJ1-1; possibly TRBD1 for D (5 bases). Germline values: CDR1 MNHEY, CDR2 SVGAGI. Trimming took off 6 bases at V and 5 bases at J, with 7 bases between the two ends. The CDR3 covers 11 residues.

The chain is built from TRBV6-6 and TRBJ1-2, with 8 bases identical to TRBD1. This CDR3 is built from 20 residues. CDR1 is MNHNY and CDR2 is SVGAGI in the germline V gene (reference sequence). Trimming removed 6 bases from V and 7 bases from J; junction bases left unmatched: 28. CDR3 coding DNA: TGTGCCAGCAGCCACAATTTCGACCCCACCCCCCTCGGACAGGGCGTTGGCTACACCTTC. Protein sequence: CASSHNFDPTPLGQGVGYTF.

V is TRBV6-4 and J is TRBJ2-1; weak D call: TRBD2 (6 bases). CDR3 size: 16 residues. V lost 11 bases and J lost 8, with 28 bases in between. The germline V gene has CDR1 MRHNA and CDR2 SNTAGT. The chain's CDR3 is CASPAQRAGWSDEQFF. The CDR3 coding sequence is TGTGCCTCTCCGGCTCAGCGGGCGGGCTGGAGCGATGAGCAGTTCTTC.

The chain employs TRBV15 and TRBJ1-3; the D gene is possibly TRBD1 (6 bases). The CDR3 totals 17 residues. Germline V gene sequence: CDR1 LNHNV, CDR2 YYDKDF (reference sequence). The V end lost 1 base, the J end lost 0 bases, and 13 bases lay between the germline ends. CDR3 region: CATSRGDTGYSGNTIYF. The CDR3 bases are TGTGCCACCAGCAGAGGGGACACGGGGTACTCTGGAAACACCATATATTTT.

The chain carries TRBV30 and TRBJ2-5; D is uncertain. The germline V and J ends were trimmed by 2 bases and 5 bases, with 9 bases remaining between them. Per the germline V gene, CDR1 is GTSNPN and CDR2 is SVGIG (reference sequence). This CDR3 contains 12 residues. The CDR3: CAWSPVRETQYF. The CDR3 nucleotides read TGTGCCTGGAGTCCCGTGAGGGAGACCCAGTACTTC.

V gene TRBV9 combines with J gene TRBJ1-2; no definite D call. CDR1 is SGDLS and CDR2 is YYNGEE in the germline V gene. The length of the CDR3 is 15 residues. V was pared by 4 bases and J by 0 bases, with 13 bases between. The CDR3 DNA sequence: TGTGCCAGCAGCCCCCAGGCAGAAGCTAACTATGGCTACACCTTC. This translates into CASSPQAEANYGYTF.

The rearrangement joins TRBV5-1 to TRBJ1-6; the match to TRBD1 covers 9 bases. V lost 4 bases and J lost 7; bases outside the gene matches: 12. Germline CDR1 SGHRS, CDR2 YFSETQ. The CDR3 totals 17 residues. The CDR3 reads CASSIQTMTGGNSPLHF. The CDR3 nucleotides are TGCGCCAGCAGCATCCAAACCATGACAGGGGGGAATTCACCCCTCCACTTT.

The rearrangement uses TRBV30 and TRBJ1-4; a possible D gene is TRBD1 (6 bases). Germline V gene data show CDR1 as GTSNPN and CDR2 as SVGIG (reference sequence). The CDR3 loop spans 12 amino acids. V was clipped by 0 bases and J by 7 bases, with 6 bases between them. The CDR3 nucleotides read TGTGCCTGGAGTGTCAGGGGTGAAAAACTGTTTTTT. It specifies CAWSVRGEKLFF. The complete variable domain, with remaining parts taken from reference TRBV30 and TRBJ1-4, reads SQTIHQWPATLVQPVGSPLSLECTVEGTSNPNLYWYRQAAGRGLQLLFYSVGIGQISSEVPQNLSASRPQDRQFILSSKKLLLSDSGFYLCAWSVRGEKLFFGSGTQLSVL.

The chain is built from TRBV5-1 and TRBJ1-5, with 12 positions matching TRBD1. CDR3 length: 15 residues. Germline CDR1 reads SGHRS; CDR2 reads YFSETQ. The J segment lost 5 bases and the V segment lost 4 bases, leaving 4 bases of the junction unmatched. CDR3 sequence: CASSPGQGADQPQHF. The CDR3 DNA reads as TGCGCCAGCAGCCCGGGACAGGGGGCGGATCAGCCCCAGCATTTT.

This clone was picked up one time. The chain is built from TRBV5-4 and TRBJ1-1; maybe TRBD1 (5 bases). The V gene's germline CDR1 is SGHNT and CDR2 YYREEE (reference sequence). Trimming shortened V by 1 base and J by 7 bases, and 8 bases separated the two germline ends. This CDR3 contains 12 residues. CDR3 in amino acids: CASSLKGLEAFF. The CDR3 region has the DNA TGTGCCAGCAGCTTGAAGGGGCTTGAAGCTTTCTTT.

The CDR3, as DNA: TGTGCCAGTAGTGCCCGGGGGGACGGGGAAGATGAAAAACTGTTTTTT. Amino acid sequence: CASSARGDGEDEKLFF. V is TRBV19 and J is TRBJ1-4, with a possible D match to TRBD1 (5 bases). Germline assignment: CDR1 LNHDA and CDR2 SQIVND (reference sequence). V was clipped by 5 bases and J by 6 bases, with 19 bases between them. The CDR3 is made up of 16 amino acids.

This rearrangement joins TRBV5-5 to TRBJ2-3; the match to TRBD2 covers 8 bases. The germline CDR1 and CDR2 sequences are SGHKS and YYEKEE (reference sequence). The J segment lost 7 bases and the V segment lost 3 bases, leaving 13 bases of the junction unmatched. The CDR3 is 16 amino acids. The CDR3 DNA reads as TGTGCCAGCAGCTCGACAAGCGGACTAGCATCTTATACGCAGTATTTT. This codes for CASSSTSGLASYTQYF.

This sequence joins TRBV19 and TRBJ2-1; 9 bases fit TRBD2. Germline V gene sequence: CDR1 LNHDA, CDR2 SQIVND (reference sequence). This CDR3 spans 15 amino acids. With 5 bases clipped from V and 0 bases from J, the junction kept 2 bases outside the gene matches. The CDR3 here is CASSRSGSSYNEQFF. CDR3 coding DNA: TGTGCCAGTAGTCGTAGCGGGAGCTCCTACAATGAGCAGTTCTTC.

V and J are TRBV6-5 and TRBJ1-2; the match to TRBD1 covers 8 bases. This CDR3 comprises 13 residues. V was pared by 11 bases and J by 9 bases, with 14 bases of the junction left unmatched. Germline V gene lookup returns CDR1 MNHEY and CDR2 SVGAGI. The CDR3 nucleotides are TGTGCCGCATCAGTGGACAGGGAGGCTCGCTACACCTTC. Translation: CAASVDREARYTF.